This is a list of T cell receptor beta chains from one sample in a study of cytomegalovirus exposure and HLA in healthy donors. TCRdb's copy holds only in-frame clones and misses some; the assay was immunoSEQ multiplex PCR. This sample has about 160,000 clones, with roughly 87% found just once. The sequencing input was PBMCs. The source is a woman aged 25 to 39 in good health and CMV-seronegative. Both conserved end residues are part of each CDR3.

j_gene: TRBJ1-3; v_gene: TRBV15; CDR3aa: CATGDRARASGNTIYF
j_gene: TRBJ2-1; v_gene: TRBV5-1; CDR3aa: CASSFLGGEILYNEQFF
j_gene: TRBJ1-5; v_gene: TRBV29-1; CDR3aa: CSVRTGGQPQHF
j_gene: TRBJ1-4; v_gene: TRBV5-6; CDR3aa: CASSLRAAGGEKLFF
j_gene: TRBJ2-7; v_gene: TRBV7-8; CDR3aa: CASSRSDSPSQQYF
j_gene: TRBJ1-2; v_gene: TRBV28; CDR3aa: CASSGQGRGYTF
j_gene: TRBJ1-1; v_gene: TRBV2; CDR3aa: CASSDQGGTEAFF
j_gene: TRBJ1-1; v_gene: TRBV27; CDR3aa: CASNNDRVGALGTEAFF
j_gene: TRBJ2-3; v_gene: TRBV13; CDR3aa: CASSLVGGRGLGTDTQYF
j_gene: TRBJ2-1; v_gene: TRBV11-3; CDR3aa: CASSWGLAGGAPLNEQFF
j_gene: TRBJ2-2; v_gene: TRBV19; CDR3aa: CASSVRAGVVGELFF
j_gene: TRBJ2-3; v_gene: TRBV6-4; CDR3aa: CASRGTGGPNTQYF
j_gene: TRBJ2-1; v_gene: TRBV11-2; CDR3aa: CASRTSSNEQFF
j_gene: TRBJ1-3; v_gene: TRBV28; CDR3aa: CASSPGQGAGNTIYF
j_gene: TRBJ1-1; v_gene: TRBV29-1; CDR3aa: CSVRKGPYRGHTEAFF
j_gene: TRBJ1-3; v_gene: TRBV5-4; CDR3aa: CASSPGQPLSGNTIYF
j_gene: TRBJ1-5; v_gene: TRBV2; CDR3aa: CASKQDGQPQHF
j_gene: TRBJ1-1; v_gene: TRBV11-3; CDR3aa: CASSITGVGTEAFF
j_gene: TRBJ1-2; v_gene: TRBV18; CDR3aa: CASSPWTGTGAGYGYTF
j_gene: TRBJ1-2; v_gene: TRBV5-5; CDR3aa: CASSSTTGSDGYTF
j_gene: TRBJ2-3; v_gene: TRBV15; CDR3aa: CATSRDSARSTDTQYF
j_gene: TRBJ2-1; v_gene: TRBV18; CDR3aa: CASSPDRINNEQFF
j_gene: TRBJ2-2; v_gene: TRBV11-3; CDR3aa: CASSSRDGGTGELFF
j_gene: TRBJ1-1; v_gene: TRBV19; CDR3aa: CASTTTGLTFF
j_gene: TRBJ2-1; v_gene: TRBV25-1; CDR3aa: CASSEGPYNEQFF
j_gene: TRBJ2-1; v_gene: TRBV27; CDR3aa: CASSSIESIYNEQFF
j_gene: TRBJ1-2; v_gene: TRBV4-1; CDR3aa: CASSRWGDTTNYGYTF
j_gene: TRBJ1-3; v_gene: TRBV6-5; CDR3aa: CASTMTGAPGNTIYF
j_gene: TRBJ1-5; v_gene: TRBV27; CDR3aa: CASSMRSPRTSNQPQHF
j_gene: TRBJ2-1; v_gene: TRBV5-1; CDR3aa: CASSVGQGAQNEQFF
j_gene: TRBJ2-7; v_gene: TRBV27; CDR3aa: CASSASGGSVNEQYF
j_gene: TRBJ1-1; v_gene: TRBV5-4; CDR3aa: CASSLRQRALMDTEAFF
j_gene: TRBJ2-7; v_gene: TRBV7-6; CDR3aa: CASSTPEGVGGGVRELSYEQYF
j_gene: TRBJ2-2; v_gene: TRBV10-1; CDR3aa: CATRRTNTGELFF
j_gene: TRBJ2-5; v_gene: TRBV21-1; CDR3aa: CASSPPGTSSETQYF
j_gene: TRBJ1-3; v_gene: TRBV30; CDR3aa: CAWSVGGQGVVGNTIYF
j_gene: TRBJ1-2; v_gene: TRBV11-2; CDR3aa: CASRPGQGNYGYTF
j_gene: TRBJ2-4; v_gene: TRBV5-1; CDR3aa: CASSLEGTANIQYF
j_gene: TRBJ1-2; v_gene: TRBV6-5; CDR3aa: CASSLIGQNNYVYTF
j_gene: TRBJ2-1; v_gene: TRBV2; CDR3aa: CASIGDRGRSNEQFF
j_gene: TRBJ2-7; v_gene: TRBV7-9; CDR3aa: CASSLQGGRNYEQYF
j_gene: TRBJ1-1; v_gene: TRBV7-9; CDR3aa: CASSRANRWTEAFF
j_gene: TRBJ1-1; v_gene: TRBV7-9; CDR3aa: CASSLVEGGKAFF
j_gene: TRBJ2-5; v_gene: TRBV7-2; CDR3aa: CASSLVDSGLEQYF
j_gene: TRBJ1-1; v_gene: TRBV27; CDR3aa: CASSFAGNTEAFF
j_gene: TRBJ2-7; v_gene: TRBV5-5; CDR3aa: CASSLGGMKNEQYF
j_gene: TRBJ2-3; v_gene: TRBV11-2; CDR3aa: CASSPRDFSDTQYF
j_gene: TRBJ1-1; v_gene: TRBV4-3; CDR3aa: CASSQEGGRMNTEAFF
j_gene: TRBJ2-7; v_gene: TRBV10-1; CDR3aa: CASTPRGELHEQYF
j_gene: TRBJ1-5; v_gene: TRBV6-1; CDR3aa: CASSENGEGGQPQHF
j_gene: TRBJ2-1; v_gene: TRBV27; CDR3aa: CASRISGGSYNEQFF
j_gene: TRBJ2-7; v_gene: TRBV4-2; CDR3aa: CASSQGPVGAYEQYF